The 24 T cell receptor beta chains below come from one sample, sequenced in a study of blood T cell repertoires in COVID-19. Measured with immunoSEQ multiplex PCR; TCRdb has only the in-frame clones, and not every one. The sample carries 70,000 to 75,000 clones, 88% recorded once. Sequencing used peripheral blood. Every receptor here comes from a human donor in a cohort sampled during active COVID-19.

The V gene is TRBV7-2, the J gene TRBJ2-7; 8 bases fit TRBD2. The CDR3 is 14 residues long. J lost 7 bases, V lost 3 bases, and 8 bases had no gene match. The germline CDR1 and CDR2 sequences are SGHTA and FQGNSA. CDR3 region: CASSFGRGAREQYF. CDR3 sequence (DNA): TGTGCCAGCAGCTTTGGGCGGGGGGCGAGAGAGCAGTACTTC.

V gene TRBV18 combines with J gene TRBJ1-3; no reliable D call. There are 15 residues in the CDR3. Germline lookup yields CDR1 KGHSH and CDR2 LQKENI. V lost 3 bases, J lost 0 bases, and 9 bases lay in between. The CDR3 region is CASSPQGVSGNTIYF. CDR3 in DNA: TGTGCCAGCTCACCCCAAGGAGTCTCTGGAAACACCATATATTTT.

The gene calls are TRBV2 and TRBJ2-1; TRBD2 aligns across 10 bases. The germline gives CDR1 SNHLY, CDR2 FYNNEI. The CDR3 length is 16 residues. Germline trimming cut 8 bases from V and 0 bases from J; bases unmatched to any gene: 7. The DNA of the CDR3 is TGTGCCAGCTTAGAAAGCGGGAGGGGCTCCTACAATGAGCAGTTCTTC. Translated: CASLESGRGSYNEQFF.

The chain has TRBV19 and TRBJ2-7; no clear D gene. The CDR3 covers 13 residues. Germline V gene lookup returns CDR1 LNHDA and CDR2 SQIVND (reference sequence). V was cut by 3 bases and J by 5 bases, with 11 bases left in between. The CDR3 DNA follows: TGTGCCAGTAGTATCGGTCATTCGGACGAGCAGTACTTC. Its translation: CASSIGHSDEQYF.

The chain couples TRBV5-5 to TRBJ2-5; 8 bases map to TRBD1. V gave up 0 bases and J gave up 2 bases; unmatched junction bases: 3. The germline gives CDR1 SGHKS, CDR2 YYEKEE (reference sequence). CDR3 length: 15 amino acids. The DNA for the CDR3 is TGTGCCAGCAGCTTGGGACAGGGGCGGCAAGAGACCCAGTACTTC. It is translated as CASSLGQGRQETQYF.

The genes are TRBV18 and TRBJ2-5; 7 nucleotides align to TRBD1. Germline V gene sequence: CDR1 KGHSH, CDR2 LQKENI. J gave up 2 bases and V 6 bases, and 12 bases lay outside the gene matches. The CDR3 contains 16 residues. DNA of the CDR3: TGTGCCAGCTCGCATGCAGGCGGACAGGAACAAGAGACCCAGTACTTC. Residues: CASSHAGGQEQETQYF.

The rearrangement joins TRBV5-8 to TRBJ2-5; 10 nucleotides match TRBD1. The J segment lost 5 bases and the V segment lost 4 bases, leaving 11 bases of the junction unmatched. This CDR3 comprises 16 residues. Germline V CDR1 and CDR2: SGHTS, YDEGEE. The DNA of the CDR3 is TGTGCCAGCAGCCGGCGACCCGGGACAGGGGAGGAGACCCAGTACTTC. This codes for CASSRRPGTGEETQYF.

The table lists this clone with a few counts. This sequence joins TRBV5-4 and TRBJ1-2; D unresolved. Germline loops: CDR1 SGHNT, CDR2 YYREEE (reference sequence). The CDR3 contains 15 residues. With 7 bases removed from V and 0 bases from J, the gap between germline ends came to 16 bases. The CDR3 bases are TGTGCCAGCGGCCCGGACGGGGTTTCTAACTATGGCTACACCTTC. This gives the protein CASGPDGVSNYGYTF.

This clone is a singleton in its sample. This chain links TRBV27 with TRBJ2-7; 7 bases line up with TRBD1. CDR3 size: 15 residues. The J segment lost 0 bases and the V segment lost 5 bases, leaving 7 bases of the junction unmatched. CDR1 and CDR2 (germline): MNHEY, SMNVEV (reference sequence). The CDR3 reads CASSLRGQSSYEQYF. In nucleotides, the CDR3 is TGTGCCAGCAGTCTAAGGGGACAGAGCTCCTACGAGCAGTACTTC.

V is TRBV2 and J is TRBJ2-3; D is undetermined. The CDR3 totals 13 residues. With 5 bases removed from V and 4 bases from J, the gap between germline ends came to 10 bases. Germline CDR1 SNHLY, CDR2 FYNNEI. The CDR3 region has the DNA TGTGCCAGCAGTCCCCTCCGGGCAGATACGCAGTATTTT. Amino acids: CASSPLRADTQYF.

This clone was counted a single time. The rearrangement joins TRBV29-1 to TRBJ1-4; D not resolved. Trimming shortened V by 1 base and J by 8 bases, and 14 bases separated the two germline ends. This CDR3 has 14 amino acids. The germline V gene has CDR1 SQVTM and CDR2 ANQGSEA. CDR3 bases: TGCAGCGTTGAAGCGAGGGCAAGGGAAGAAAAACTGTTTTTT. It is translated as CSVEARAREEKLFF.

The V gene is TRBV7-2, the J gene TRBJ2-2, with 13 bases identical to TRBD2. Looked up from germline, CDR1 is SGHTA and CDR2 is FQGNSA. The CDR3 runs to 16 residues. J gave up 1 base and V 6 bases, and 2 bases lay outside the gene matches. CDR3 sequence (DNA): TGTGCCAGCAGTCGGACTAGCGGGGGGAACACCGGGGAGCTGTTTTTT. Encoded protein: CASSRTSGGNTGELFF.

V and J are TRBV25-1 and TRBJ2-7; D unclear. CDR1 is MGHDK, CDR2 SYGVNS, per germline. V lost 0 bases to trimming and J lost 0 bases, with 6 bases between them. The CDR3 runs 14 residues. Here the CDR3 DNA reads TGTGCCAGCAGTGAATATGATAGCTCCTACGAGCAGTACTTC. This encodes CASSEYDSSYEQYF.

The J gene is TRBJ2-2, the V gene TRBV9; TRBD1 matches at 7 bases. V lost 0 bases to trimming and J lost 4 bases; unmatched junction nucleotides: 3. Germline CDR1 SGDLS, CDR2 YYNGEE. The CDR3 covers 15 residues. In DNA, the CDR3 is TGTGCCAGCAGCGTAGTCACAGGGGTCACCGGGGAGCTGTTTTTT. Its translation is CASSVVTGVTGELFF.

The V and J genes are TRBV7-6 and TRBJ2-7; the D gene is possibly TRBD2 (7 bases). The germline gives CDR1 SGHVS, CDR2 FNYEAQ. Trimming took 1 base from V and 7 from J, leaving 20 bases between them. The CDR3 has 16 residues. The CDR3 bases are TGTGCCAGCAGCTTAGAGGGGGGGCAGGCCCTACGGGAGCAGTACTTC. It translates to CASSLEGGQALREQYF.

V is TRBV28 and J is TRBJ1-1; D uncertain. Trimming cost V 7 bases and J 1 base, with 13 bases left between them. CDR3 length: 14 residues. CDR1 and CDR2 from the germline V gene are MDHEN and SYDVKM. The CDR3 protein is CASNPLTENTEAFF. In DNA form, the CDR3 reads TGTGCCAGCAACCCCCTTACAGAGAACACTGAAGCTTTCTTT.

The chain links TRBV5-1 to TRBJ1-1; D is unresolved. V lost 3 bases and J lost 4, with 13 bases in between. The CDR3 spans 14 residues. Germline CDR1 SGHRS, CDR2 YFSETQ. The CDR3 DNA reads TGCGCCAGCAGCTCCCAGTTGTATGGCACTGAAGCTTTCTTT. Its protein product is CASSSQLYGTEAFF. The whole variable domain, remainder taken from reference TRBV5-1 and TRBJ1-1, is KAGVTQTPRYLIKTRGQQVTLSCSPISGHRSVSWYQQTPGQGLQFLFEYFSETQRNKGNFPGRFSGRQFSNSRSEMNVSTLELGDSALYLCASSSQLYGTEAFFGQGTRLTVV.

This rearrangement joins TRBV7-9 to TRBJ1-1; 7 bases agree with TRBD1. The CDR3 extends over 15 amino acids. Germline V lookup: CDR1 SEHNR, CDR2 FQNEAQ (reference sequence). Germline trimming cut 2 bases from V and 1 base from J; bases unmatched to any gene: 4. CDR3 DNA: TGTGCCAGCAGCTTATCCGGGACAGAGAACACTGAAGCTTTCTTT. This codes for CASSLSGTENTEAFF.

V and J are TRBV5-1 and TRBJ2-5; possibly TRBD2 for D (6 bases). The CDR3 extends over 17 amino acids. Per the germline V gene, CDR1 is SGHRS and CDR2 is YFSETQ. Deletions cut 4 bases from V and 4 bases from J, with 23 bases between. The CDR3 reads CASSPGSGGARRETQYF. The DNA of the CDR3 is TGCGCCAGCAGCCCTGGGTCCGGGGGTGCGCGTCGAGAGACCCAGTACTTC.

The sample holds a few counts of this clone. V gene TRBV6-6 combines with J gene TRBJ1-3; TRBD1 matches 7 bases. Germline V gives CDR1 MNHNY, CDR2 SVGAGI (reference sequence). The CDR3 consists of 15 residues. J gave up 0 bases and V 6 bases, and 5 bases lay outside the gene matches. CDR3 region: CASSSTGVSGNTIYF. The DNA of the CDR3 is TGTGCCAGCAGCTCTACAGGGGTCTCTGGAAACACCATATATTTT.

The chain is built from TRBV4-3 and TRBJ1-2; no reliable D call. The CDR3 is made up of 14 amino acids. Germline CDR1 is LGHNA and CDR2 is YSLEER. V lost 4 bases and J 2 bases, leaving 11 bases between the germline ends. CDR3 protein: CASSRTRSNYGYTF. DNA for the CDR3: TGCGCCAGCAGCCGTACCAGGTCCAACTATGGCTACACCTTC.

The chain is built from TRBV5-1 and TRBJ2-7; 10 bases are shared with TRBD2. The trim removed 4 bases at V and 6 bases at J, leaving 10 bases unmatched. The CDR3 consists of 15 residues. From germline, CDR1 is SGHRS and CDR2 YFSETQ. Here the CDR3 DNA reads TGCGCCAGCAGCCCTGCTTCTAGCGGGAGTACCGAGCAGTACTTC. It encodes CASSPASSGSTEQYF.

The chain couples TRBV4-2 to TRBJ2-1; 9 bases are a match to TRBD2. After removal of 0 bases from V and 7 bases from J, the junction contained 10 bases not matched to a gene. The CDR3 contains 17 residues. The germline gives CDR1 LGHNA, CDR2 YNFKEQ. CDR3 loop: CASSQDIAGGLGNEQFF. CDR3 in DNA: TGTGCCAGCAGCCAAGATATCGCGGGGGGGCTGGGTAATGAGCAGTTCTTC.

The chain joins TRBV7-2 to TRBJ2-2; 13 positions agree with TRBD2. CDR3 length: 16 amino acids. Germline-derived CDR1 and CDR2 are SGHTA and FQGNSA. Unmatched junction bases numbered 7, after V lost 5 bases and J lost 7 bases. CDR3 DNA: TGTGCCAGCAGCGAAACTAGCGGGGGGGCCGGCGGGGAGCTGTTTTTT. Protein: CASSETSGGAGGELFF.